This TCR beta chain originates from a study of T-cell reconstitution after alpha-beta-depleted transplantation in children. Notes on the study in general: A year post-transplant, T-cell counts and diversity derived mostly from newly produced T cells. Reports say that about two months after transplant, the alpha-beta T cells came out of several hundred graft clones that had expanded. Certain patients had high TCRbeta diversity at day 60, and it came from recipient T cells and thymic progenitors that survived.

In the case of this clonotype: As yet, its antigen is unknown.

TCRbeta library construction was performed incorporating unique molecular identifiers. TCRdb reprocessed the PCR reads with MiXCR, giving one entry per CDR3 protein. This sample has about 470,000 distinct CDR3 sequences, with over 40% found just once. The germline V gene encodes CDR1 DFQATT and CDR2 SNEGSKA (reference sequence). Between the trimmed V and J ends, which lost 5 bases and 2 bases, there was a span of 7 bases. The CDR3 loop spans 11 amino acids. The TCR comes from a girl aged 2 to 9 with aplastic anemia, due to receive a stem cell transplant. This chain links TRBV20-1 with TRBJ2-7; a possible D gene is TRBD1 (5 bases). The sample here was PBMCs, taken before TCRalphabeta/CD19-depleted stem cell transplant. This chain's CDR3 is CSALTAYEQYF. The CDR3 DNA sequence: TGCAGTGCTTTGACAGCCTACGAGCAGTACTTC.